This T cell receptor beta chain is drawn from a study of blood T cells in healthy people across ages. Findings of the study overall: When one million T cells were used, diversity estimates were thought to be underestimates. Comparison with aged donors showed that long-lived donors had more naive CD4+ cells and higher diversity.

Peripheral blood, roughly 9.3 milliliters per donor, was collected. Isolated PBMCs totaled at least 7 million in each sample. Combining a sample-barcoded 5' primer with a J-beta primer mix, a second PCR ran for about 7 to 11 cycles. Each CDR3 protein is one row after TCRdb ran MiXCR on the 5' RACE reads. The data contain 1.8 million or so distinct CDR3 sequences, roughly 43% of them singletons. This clonotype has just a few counts. Its antigen remains unknown. Germline V lookup: CDR1 MGHRA, CDR2 YSYEKL. Trimming left V 0 bases short and J 5 bases short, with 10 bases between. CDR3 length: 14 residues. The sequence was collected from a human donor in good health. The sequenced sample consisted of blood. The chain links TRBV4-1 to TRBJ2-5, with D perhaps TRBD2 (5 bases). This CDR3 is CASSQDVALETQYF. CDR3 bases: TGCGCCAGCAGCCAAGATGTAGCGTTGGAGACCCAGTACTTC.